The rows below give T cell receptor beta chains drawn from one sample of a study of blood T cell repertoires in COVID-19. The data were produced by immunoSEQ multiplex PCR, yet TCRdb's version contains in-frame clones alone and is incomplete. The table has about 140,000 clones, over 65% seen once. Material: peripheral blood. The receptors were sampled from a man aged 50 to 60 with acute or convalescent COVID-19. Both conserved end residues are part of each CDR3. The D gene is left open where the match is weak. For some rows the clone size is stated as once, few or many, or as a class when expanded; others skip it.

size: many
V: TRBV10-3
J: TRBJ2-6
D: TRBD1
length: 14
DNA: TGTGCCACCCGGGACAGGGATGGGGCCAACGTCCTGACTTTC
CDR3: CATRDRDGANVLTF

size: .
V: TRBV13
J: TRBJ1-2
D: .
length: 14
DNA: TGTGCCAGCAGCTTACGAGGAGGGAACTATGGCTACACCTTC
CDR3: CASSLRGGNYGYTF

size: .
V: TRBV6-5
J: TRBJ1-1
D: .
length: 13
DNA: TGTGCCAGCAGCATGAGGTTGAACACTGAAGCTTTCTTT
CDR3: CASSMRLNTEAFF

size: .
V: TRBV19
J: TRBJ1-4
D: TRBD1
length: 13
DNA: TGTGCCAGCGCGGACAGGGGCGGTGAAAAACTGTTTTTT
CDR3: CASADRGGEKLFF

size: .
V: TRBV5-6
J: TRBJ2-5
D: TRBD2
length: 17
DNA: TGTGCCAGCAGCCCAGGGACTAGCGGGAGCTTCCAAGAGACCCAGTACTTC
CDR3: CASSPGTSGSFQETQYF

size: .
V: TRBV4-1
J: TRBJ1-1
D: .
length: 11
DNA: TGCGCCAGCAGCCGGGAGACTGAAGCTTTCTTT
CDR3: CASSRETEAFF

size: .
V: TRBV12-3/TRBV12-4
J: TRBJ2-1
D: .
length: 13
DNA: TGTGCCAGCAGTTCCCCCCGTGCGGGTGAGCAGTTCTTC
CDR3: CASSSPRAGEQFF

size: .
V: TRBV3-1/TRBV3-2
J: TRBJ1-2
D: .
length: 15
DNA: TGTGCCAGCAGCCAAGATATGGGTAGAACGGGAGGCTACACCTTC
CDR3: CASSQDMGRTGGYTF

size: .
V: TRBV10-1
J: TRBJ1-1
D: .
length: 13
DNA: TGCGCCAGCAGATACGACAGGAACACTGAAGCTTTCTTT
CDR3: CASRYDRNTEAFF

size: .
V: TRBV3-1/TRBV3-2
J: TRBJ1-5
D: .
length: 15
DNA: TGTGCCAGCAGCCAAGGGGGGCTCCCATCCCAGCCCCAGCATTTT
CDR3: CASSQGGLPSQPQHF

size: .
V: TRBV5-5
J: TRBJ1-3
D: .
length: 13
DNA: TGTGCCAGCAGCTTGTCAGCTGGAAACACCATATATTTT
CDR3: CASSLSAGNTIYF

size: once
V: TRBV5-1
J: TRBJ2-2
D: .
length: 16
DNA: TGCGCCAGCAGCGTAAAGCTGACAGAGAACACCGGGGAGCTGTTTTTT
CDR3: CASSVKLTENTGELFF

size: .
V: TRBV14
J: TRBJ2-1
D: TRBD1
length: 15
DNA: TGTGCCAGCAGCCAAGTCGGGACAGGATACAATGAGCAGTTCTTC
CDR3: CASSQVGTGYNEQFF

size: .
V: TRBV19
J: TRBJ2-7
D: TRBD2
length: 14
DNA: TGTGCCAGTAGTGTTCCCGGGAGGGATGGTAAGCAGTACTTC
CDR3: CASSVPGRDGKQYF

size: .
V: TRBV27
J: TRBJ1-5
D: .
length: 13
DNA: TGTGCCAGCAGTTGGACAATGAGCCAGCCCCAGCATTTT
CDR3: CASSWTMSQPQHF

size: .
V: TRBV7-2
J: TRBJ2-1
D: .
length: 15
DNA: TGTGCCAGCAGCCAGACAGGAACCTCCTACAATGAGCAGTTCTTC
CDR3: CASSQTGTSYNEQFF

size: .
V: TRBV5-1
J: TRBJ2-5
D: TRBD2
length: 14
DNA: TGCGCCAGCAGCTTGCGGGGGGTGCAAGAGACCCAGTACTTC
CDR3: CASSLRGVQETQYF

size: .
V: TRBV10-3
J: TRBJ2-5
D: TRBD2
length: 14
DNA: TGTGCCATCAGGACTAGCGGGGGCCAAGAGACCCAGTACTTC
CDR3: CAIRTSGGQETQYF

size: .
V: TRBV4-1
J: TRBJ2-3
D: .
length: 14
DNA: TGCGCCAGCAGGGGAGAGCGGGGCACAGATACGCAGTATTTT
CDR3: CASRGERGTDTQYF

size: .
V: TRBV6-5
J: TRBJ2-1
D: .
length: 13
DNA: TGTGCCAGCAGGGGGGCCGGGAAAAATGAGCAGTTCTTC
CDR3: CASRGAGKNEQFF

size: .
V: TRBV7-9
J: TRBJ1-1
D: .
length: 13
DNA: TGTGCCAGCAGCTTAGACGGTTGGACTGAAGCTTTCTTT
CDR3: CASSLDGWTEAFF

size: .
V: TRBV11-3
J: TRBJ1-5
D: .
length: 15
DNA: TGTGCCAGCAGCTTAACCACAGGGAGCAATCAGCCCCAGCATTTT
CDR3: CASSLTTGSNQPQHF

size: .
V: TRBV6-5
J: TRBJ1-1
D: TRBD1
length: 14
DNA: TGTGCCAGCAGTTCGCTCGCGACAGGGGGTAATACTTTCTTT
CDR3: CASSSLATGGNTFF

size: .
V: TRBV7-5
J: TRBJ1-5
D: .
length: 16
DNA: TGTGCCAGAAGCGCCCAGGGCGGTTATAGCAATCAGCCCCAGCATTTT
CDR3: CARSAQGGYSNQPQHF

size: .
V: TRBV5-1
J: TRBJ1-1
D: .
length: 14
DNA: TGCGCCAGCAGCTTGGGGGCCTTGAACACTGAAGCTTTCTTT
CDR3: CASSLGALNTEAFF

size: .
V: TRBV9
J: TRBJ2-7
D: .
length: 14
DNA: TGTGCCAGCAGCCCCATCGCGGGACAGTACGAGCAGTACTTC
CDR3: CASSPIAGQYEQYF

size: .
V: TRBV9
J: TRBJ1-5
D: .
length: 13
DNA: TGTGCCAGCAGCGTAGATAGTGGTCAGCCCCAGCATTTT
CDR3: CASSVDSGQPQHF

size: .
V: TRBV30
J: TRBJ2-1
D: TRBD2
length: 13
DNA: TGTTCGGGGGGGAGGGAGTCAGTCAATGAGCAGTTCTTC
CDR3: CSGGRESVNEQFF

size: .
V: TRBV6-5
J: TRBJ1-5
D: .
length: 13
DNA: TGTGCCAGCAGTTACGAACGGGATCAGCCCCAGCATTTT
CDR3: CASSYERDQPQHF

size: .
V: TRBV19
J: TRBJ2-6
D: .
length: 16
DNA: TGTGCCAGTAGTATCGGCAGGCCCTCTGGGGCCAACGTCCTGACTTTC
CDR3: CASSIGRPSGANVLTF

size: .
V: TRBV9
J: TRBJ1-2
D: TRBD1
length: 14
DNA: TGTGCCAGCAGCGTAGAGGGGACAGGGGATGGCTACACCTTC
CDR3: CASSVEGTGDGYTF

size: .
V: TRBV2
J: TRBJ2-1
D: TRBD2
length: 14
DNA: TGTGCCAGCAGTGGGCGAGCGGGGGGCTATGAGCAGTTCTTC
CDR3: CASSGRAGGYEQFF

size: .
V: TRBV28
J: TRBJ2-5
D: TRBD1
length: 18
DNA: TGTGCCAGCAGTTCCCTGGGACAGGGGGTCGTCGTACAAGAGACCCAGTACTTC
CDR3: CASSSLGQGVVVQETQYF

size: .
V: TRBV10-3
J: TRBJ2-2
D: .
length: 15
DNA: TGTGCCATCAGTCCGGGACTCCAAAACACCGGGGAGCTGTTTTTT
CDR3: CAISPGLQNTGELFF

size: .
V: TRBV3-1/TRBV3-2
J: TRBJ2-3
D: .
length: 11
DNA: TGTGCCAGCATGAGGGCAGATACGCAGTATTTT
CDR3: CASMRADTQYF

size: .
V: TRBV28
J: TRBJ1-4
D: .
length: 14
DNA: TGTGCCAGCAATTCAGGGACTGCGGCGGGGAAACTGTTTTTT
CDR3: CASNSGTAAGKLFF

size: .
V: TRBV6-5
J: TRBJ1-2
D: .
length: 16
DNA: TGTGCCAGCAGTTCCCTAGGGGGGGGGTTTTCGGGTGGCTACACCTTC
CDR3: CASSSLGGGFSGGYTF

size: .
V: TRBV27
J: TRBJ1-1
D: TRBD1
length: 14
DNA: TGTGCCAGCAGTTTATCAGGGGGCGGCACTGAAGCTTTCTTT
CDR3: CASSLSGGGTEAFF

size: .
V: TRBV10-3
J: TRBJ2-1
D: .
length: 14
DNA: TGTGCCATCAGTGGGCAGCTGGGAGGAGGTGAGCAGTTCTTC
CDR3: CAISGQLGGGEQFF

size: few
V: TRBV7-2
J: TRBJ2-1
D: .
length: 15
DNA: TGTGCCAGTTTCAACTCTGTTCCCCAGTCGGGTGAGCAGTTCTTC
CDR3: CASFNSVPQSGEQFF

size: .
V: TRBV7-9
J: TRBJ2-3
D: TRBD2
length: 14
DNA: TGTGCCAGCAGCTTAACTAGCGGGACAGATACGCAGTATTTT
CDR3: CASSLTSGTDTQYF

size: .
V: TRBV9
J: TRBJ1-4
D: .
length: 13
DNA: TGTGCCAGCACCCGTAGGCAGGGGGAAAAACTGTTTTTT
CDR3: CASTRRQGEKLFF

size: .
V: TRBV30
J: TRBJ2-2
D: .
length: 16
DNA: TGTGCCTGGAACCGAAAAACCGGACAGGGAGGGGAGGAGCTGTTTTTT
CDR3: CAWNRKTGQGGEELFF

size: once
V: TRBV10-3
J: TRBJ1-2
D: .
length: 15
DNA: TGTGCCATCAGTGAGGGGGTGGGGAGCTTCGCGCTCCACACCTTC
CDR3: CAISEGVGSFALHTF

size: .
V: TRBV24-1
J: TRBJ2-5
D: .
length: 16
DNA: TGTGCCACCAGTGATGTCCAGGAGGGAAGATATGTGACCCAGTACTTC
CDR3: CATSDVQEGRYVTQYF